These 2 T cell receptor beta chains originate from one sample sequenced in a study of T cells and copy number aberrations in small-cell lung cancer. The method was immunoSEQ multiplex PCR; TCRdb's version includes in-frame clones alone and lacks a portion of them. The repertoire holds several thousand clones, with 82% as singletons. The specimen sequenced was normal tissue next to the tumor. These receptors came from a woman aged 45-65 years with small cell lung cancer.

This sequence joins TRBV9 and TRBJ2-7; 10 positions match TRBD1. Germline V CDR1 and CDR2: SGDLS, YYNGEE. V lost 4 bases and J lost 3; bases outside the gene matches: 4. This CDR3 is built from 14 residues. CDR3 in DNA: TGTGCCAGCAGCCCCCGGACAGGGGGCTACGAGCAGTACTTC. It encodes CASSPRTGGYEQYF.

The chain has TRBV4-2 and TRBJ2-3, with D perhaps TRBD2 (6 bases). V was clipped by 1 base and J by 0 bases, with 8 bases between them. Germline values: CDR1 LGHNA, CDR2 YNFKEQ. The CDR3 is 15 residues long. In nucleotides, the CDR3 is TGTGCCAGCAGCCAAGCGGGAGATAGCACAGATACGCAGTATTTT. Translating it yields CASSQAGDSTDTQYF.